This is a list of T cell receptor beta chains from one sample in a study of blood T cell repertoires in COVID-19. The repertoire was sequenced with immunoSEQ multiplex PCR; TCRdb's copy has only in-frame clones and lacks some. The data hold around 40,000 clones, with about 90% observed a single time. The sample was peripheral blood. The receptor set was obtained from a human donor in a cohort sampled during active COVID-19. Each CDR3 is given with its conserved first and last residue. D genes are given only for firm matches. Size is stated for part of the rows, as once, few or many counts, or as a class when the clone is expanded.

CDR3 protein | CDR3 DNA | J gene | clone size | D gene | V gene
CAISQSTGGLGNTIYF | TGTGCCATCAGCCAGTCAACAGGGGGTCTTGGAAACACCATATATTTT | TRBJ1-3 | NA | TRBD1 | TRBV10-3
CASSPWQGRNTIYF | TGTGCCAGCAGCCCTTGGCAGGGGAGAAACACCATATATTTT | TRBJ1-3 | NA | NA | TRBV9
CASSQVGSVGTQYF | TGCGCCAGCAGCCAAGTTGGTAGCGTCGGGACCCAGTACTTC | TRBJ2-5 | NA | NA | TRBV4-1
CASSQGSTDTQYF | TGTGCCAGCAGCCAGGGGAGCACAGATACGCAGTATTTT | TRBJ2-3 | NA | NA | TRBV7-3
CASSPTGQGWPQHF | TGTGCCAGCTCACCCACGGGACAGGGATGGCCCCAGCATTTT | TRBJ1-5 | once | TRBD1 | TRBV18
CASSPRLASNEQFF | TGTGCCAGCAGCCCCAGACTAGCTTCCAATGAGCAGTTCTTC | TRBJ2-1 | NA | TRBD2 | TRBV11-2
CASSVEDREYEQYF | TGTGCCAGCAGCGTAGAGGACAGGGAATACGAGCAGTACTTC | TRBJ2-7 | NA | TRBD1 | TRBV9
CASSWGGSGADTQYF | TGTGCCAGCAGCTGGGGCGGGTCGGGGGCAGATACGCAGTATTTT | TRBJ2-3 | NA | NA | TRBV5-5
CSASSGNAKNIQYF | TGCAGCGCCTCTAGCGGGAATGCCAAAAACATTCAGTACTTC | TRBJ2-4 | NA | TRBD2 | TRBV29-1
CASSLGGGRAPYEQYF | TGTGCCAGCAGCTTGGGGGGCGGGAGGGCGCCCTACGAGCAGTACTTC | TRBJ2-7 | few | TRBD2 | TRBV5-4
CASRGASGPAYGYTF | TGCGCCAGCAGGGGGGCATCGGGGCCCGCCTATGGCTACACCTTC | TRBJ1-2 | few | NA | TRBV10-2
CATGTSTDTQYF | TGTGCTACCGGGACTAGCACAGATACGCAGTATTTT | TRBJ2-3 | NA | NA | TRBV15
CASSFLGQNSPLHF | TGTGCCAGCAGTTTTCTAGGACAGAATTCACCCCTCCACTTT | TRBJ1-6 | NA | NA | TRBV27
CASSPEDDGTDTQYF | TGTGCCAGCTCACCGGAGGACGATGGCACAGATACGCAGTATTTT | TRBJ2-3 | NA | NA | TRBV18
CASSTEPYNEQFF | TGCGCCAGCAGCACTGAACCGTACAATGAGCAGTTCTTC | TRBJ2-1 | once | NA | TRBV5-1
CASSRRHSTDTQYF | TGTGCCAGCAGCCGGCGGCATAGCACAGATACGCAGTATTTT | TRBJ2-3 | NA | NA | TRBV5-4
CASSPGQGANEQFF | TGTGCCAGCAGCCCAGGACAGGGGGCAAATGAGCAGTTCTTC | TRBJ2-1 | few | TRBD1 | TRBV5-6
CASSLQGAGTDTQYF | TGTGCCAGCAGCTTGCAGGGGGCCGGCACAGATACGCAGTATTTT | TRBJ2-3 | NA | TRBD1 | TRBV7-9
CASRPLAGGHNEQFF | TGTGCCAGCAGGCCACTAGCGGGAGGTCACAATGAGCAGTTCTTC | TRBJ2-1 | NA | TRBD2 | TRBV11-2
CASSPGPRGYNEQFF | TGTGCCAGCAGCCCCGGCCCCAGGGGGTACAATGAGCAGTTCTTC | TRBJ2-1 | NA | TRBD1 | TRBV7-2
CASSPGGLSYGYTF | TGTGCCAGCAGCCCCGGGGGGCTGTCCTATGGCTACACCTTC | TRBJ1-2 | NA | NA | TRBV5-4
CASRLEAAGELFF | TGTGCCAGCAGGCTAGAGGCGGCCGGGGAGCTGTTTTTT | TRBJ2-2 | NA | NA | TRBV2
CASSLGQREKLFF | TGTGCCAGCAGTTTAGGGCAAAGAGAAAAACTGTTTTTT | TRBJ1-4 | NA | NA | TRBV12-3/TRBV12-4
CASSLQGAGNSPLHF | TGCGCCAGCAGCCTTCAGGGGGCGGGTAATTCACCCCTCCACTTT | TRBJ1-6 | NA | TRBD1 | TRBV5-1
CASSKMTGAGGYTF | TGTGCCAGCAGCAAAATGACAGGGGCCGGAGGCTACACCTTC | TRBJ1-2 | NA | NA | TRBV21-1
CATSPPGQGSTYGYTF | TGTGCCACCAGCCCGCCGGGACAGGGCTCAACCTATGGCTACACCTTC | TRBJ1-2 | NA | TRBD1 | TRBV15
CASSEWRNSPLHF | TGTGCCAGCAGTGAATGGCGGAATTCACCCCTCCACTTT | TRBJ1-6 | NA | NA | TRBV6-1
CASSSLGPEETQYF | TGCGCCAGCAGCTCCCTGGGCCCAGAAGAGACCCAGTACTTC | TRBJ2-5 | NA | NA | TRBV5-1
CASSGAGGDTDTQYF | TGTGCCAGCAGCGGAGCGGGAGGGGACACAGATACGCAGTATTTT | TRBJ2-3 | NA | TRBD2 | TRBV6-5
CASRWGLGVLNEQFF | TGTGCCAGCAGATGGGGCCTCGGAGTATTAAATGAGCAGTTCTTC | TRBJ2-1 | NA | NA | TRBV7-9
CASSLQESSLLQYF | TGTGCCAGCAGCTTACAGGAAAGCTCCTTGCTGCAGTACTTC | TRBJ2-7 | NA | NA | TRBV11-2